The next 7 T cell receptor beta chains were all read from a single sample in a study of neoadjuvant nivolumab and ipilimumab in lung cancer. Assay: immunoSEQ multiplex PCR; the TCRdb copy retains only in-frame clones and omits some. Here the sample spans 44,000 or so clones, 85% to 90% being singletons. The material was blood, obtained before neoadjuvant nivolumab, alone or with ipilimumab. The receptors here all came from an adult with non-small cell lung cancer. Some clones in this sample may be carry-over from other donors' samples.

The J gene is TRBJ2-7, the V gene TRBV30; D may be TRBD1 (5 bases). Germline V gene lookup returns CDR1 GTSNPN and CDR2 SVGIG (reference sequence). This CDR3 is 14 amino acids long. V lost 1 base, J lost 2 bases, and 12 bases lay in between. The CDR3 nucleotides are TGTGCCTGGAGTGCTTTAGGGGCCCCCTACGAGCAGTACTTC. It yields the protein CAWSALGAPYEQYF.

The CDR3 nucleotides are TGTGCCACCAGCAGAGTGTCGGTTGGGCAGTATTTT. Its translation: CATSRVSVGQYF. This chain links TRBV15 with TRBJ2-3; D ambiguous. Trimming stripped 1 base from V and 11 bases from J, with 10 bases between. Germline CDR1 and CDR2: LNHNV and YYDKDF (reference sequence). The length of the CDR3 is 12 residues.

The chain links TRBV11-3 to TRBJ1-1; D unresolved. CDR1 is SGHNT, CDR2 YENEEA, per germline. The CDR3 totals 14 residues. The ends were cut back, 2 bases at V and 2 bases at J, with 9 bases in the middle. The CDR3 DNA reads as TGTGCCAGCAGCTTAAGGACGGCTAACACTGAAGCTTTCTTT. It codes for CASSLRTANTEAFF. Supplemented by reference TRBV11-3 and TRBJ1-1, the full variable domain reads EAGVVQSPRYKIIEKKQPVAFWCNPISGHNTLYWYLQNLGQGPELLIRYENEEAVDDSQLPKDRFSAERLKGVDSTLKIQPAELGDSAVYLCASSLRTANTEAFFGQGTRLTVV.

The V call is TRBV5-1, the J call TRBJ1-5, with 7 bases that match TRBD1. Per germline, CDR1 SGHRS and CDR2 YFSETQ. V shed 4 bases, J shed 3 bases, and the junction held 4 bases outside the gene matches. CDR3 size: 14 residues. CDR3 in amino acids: CASSTGQLNQPQHF. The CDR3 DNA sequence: TGCGCCAGCAGCACGGGACAGCTCAATCAGCCCCAGCATTTT.

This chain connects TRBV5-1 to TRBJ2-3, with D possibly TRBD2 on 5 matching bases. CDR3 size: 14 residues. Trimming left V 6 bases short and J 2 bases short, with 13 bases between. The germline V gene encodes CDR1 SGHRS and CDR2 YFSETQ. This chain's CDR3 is CASTPGEFTDTQYF. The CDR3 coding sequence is TGCGCCAGCACCCCTGGGGAGTTCACAGATACGCAGTATTTT.

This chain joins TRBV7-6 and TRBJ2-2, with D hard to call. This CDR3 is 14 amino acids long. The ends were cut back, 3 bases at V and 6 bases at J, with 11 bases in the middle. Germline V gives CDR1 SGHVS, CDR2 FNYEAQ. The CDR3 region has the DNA TGTGCCAGCAGCTTGGGATATTCGGCCGGGGAGCTGTTTTTT. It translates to CASSLGYSAGELFF.

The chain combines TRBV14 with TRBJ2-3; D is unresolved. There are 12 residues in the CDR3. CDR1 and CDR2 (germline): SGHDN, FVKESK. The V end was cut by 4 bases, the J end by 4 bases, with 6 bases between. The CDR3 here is CASSLVADTQYF. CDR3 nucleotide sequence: TGTGCCAGCAGCCTTGTGGCAGATACGCAGTATTTT.